This T cell receptor (beta chain) was captured in a study of human T cells and chemical hapten exposure. Study-level findings and limits: Expanded TCRs formed significantly more large CDR3 similarity clusters than controls.

Many counts were recorded for this clonotype. Its matching antigen is unknown. V was pared by 5 bases and J by 4 bases, with 10 bases of the junction left unmatched. Germline CDR1 SQVTM, CDR2 ANQGSEA. The CDR3 sequence is 14 residues long. TCRdb recomputed calls from the RACE reads with MiXCR, one row per CDR3 protein. The profile shows tens of thousands of distinct CDR3 sequences, around 7% of them singletons. Specified time point: pre-sensitization, week 0. Treatment given: therapeutic diphenylcyclopropenone sensitization with weekly scalp DPC. Donation of samples came from alopecia patients who were 18 to 70 years old and suitable for DPC.

The sequenced sample was whole blood, obtained in connection with sensitization to the hapten diphenylcyclopropenone (DPC). The TCR sequence derives from a woman aged 25 to 39 with alopecia areata. Some clones in this sample may be carry-over from other donors' samples. V and J are TRBV29-1 and TRBJ2-5, with 7 bases fitting TRBD1. CDR3 sequence reads: CSVKTNQGVETQYF. CDR3 nucleotides: TGCAGCGTTAAGACTAACCAGGGGGTAGAGACCCAGTACTTC. The variable domain in full, completed from reference TRBV29-1 and TRBJ2-5, reads SAVISQKPSRDICQRGTSLTIQCQVDSQVTMMFWYRQQPGQSLTLIATANQGSEATYESGFVIDKFPISRPNLTFSTLTVSNMSPEDSSIYLCSVKTNQGVETQYFGPGTRLLVL.